In its sample, the clone carrying this T cell receptor (beta chain) was seen once. The data were obtained in a study of cytomegalovirus exposure and HLA in healthy donors. A multiplex PCR was run with 60 Vbeta primers and 13 Jbeta primers. The table came from immunoSEQ multiplex PCR; TCRdb's copy has only in-frame clones and leaves some out. The sample has approximately 100,000 clones, roughly three quarters seen once. Looked up from germline, CDR1 is LGHNA and CDR2 is YSLEER. Trimming removed 4 bases at V and 0 bases at J, with 9 bases between. This CDR3 is 14 amino acids long. The clonotype originates from a woman aged 40 to 49 in good health and CMV-seronegative. The sequencing sample was made of PBMCs. The V call is TRBV4-3, the J call TRBJ1-1; D perhaps matches TRBD1 (6 bases). CDR3 sequence (DNA): TGCGCCAGCAGCCGAGACAGGCTGAACACTGAAGCTTTCTTT. Protein product: CASSRDRLNTEAFF.